The 31 T cell receptor beta chains below all came from one sample that was sequenced in a study of T cell repertoires in cytomegalovirus infection. MiXCR, run by TCRdb on the reads, gives a single entry per CDR3 protein. The sample holds under 350,000 distinct CDR3 sequences, more than 8% seen once. The sample was PBMCs. The receptor source for this set is a human donor in good health (CMV status not recorded). Some clones in this sample may be carry-over from other donors' samples.

As for this clonotype: Since no conserved phenylalanine or tryptophan closes the CDR3, a read error is the likely cause. The rearrangement joins TRBV20-1 to TRBJ2-5; a weak D match, TRBD1 (6 bases). V lost 1 base, J lost 5 bases, and 20 bases lay in between. Germline CDR1 is DFQATT and CDR2 is SNEGSKA (reference sequence). The CDR3 has 16 residues. The CDR3 protein is CSARGGGDNTEETQYL. DNA for the CDR3: TGCAGTGCTAGAGGGGGTGGGGACAACACCGAGGAGACCCAGTACTTA.

In this sample, this clonotype turned up many times. The chain employs TRBV7-2 and TRBJ2-1; TRBD2 agrees at 9 bases. Germline-derived CDR1 and CDR2 are SGHTA and FQGNSA. This CDR3 contains 15 residues. Unmatched junction bases numbered 15, after V lost 2 bases and J lost 16 bases. The CDR3 loop reads CASSLNPNVGGGVFF. The CDR3 region has the DNA TGTGCCAGCAGCTTAAATCCCAACGTCGGCGGGGGGGTTTTCTTC.

The chain links TRBV20-1 to TRBJ2-7; unclear D gene. Germline CDR1 is DFQATT and CDR2 is SNEGSKA (reference sequence). The germline V and J ends were trimmed by 0 bases and 7 bases, with 16 bases remaining between them. The CDR3 runs to 14 residues. CDR3 residues: CSARDGRSPLEQYF. The DNA of the CDR3 is TGCAGTGCTAGAGATGGCAGGTCCCCTTTAGAGCAGTACTTC.

This clonotype was found a few times. DNA of the CDR3: TGTGCCAGCAGTTTACGAGGGAGGGCGAACACCGGGGAGCTGTTTTTT. This codes for CASSLRGRANTGELFF. The chain couples TRBV27 to TRBJ2-2; 7 nucleotides match TRBD2. The CDR3 is 16 residues long. The germline CDR1 and CDR2 sequences are MNHEY and SMNVEV (reference sequence). Trimming removed 2 bases from V and 0 bases from J; junction bases left unmatched: 3.

The sample holds many counts of this clonotype. The chain is built from TRBV7-2 and TRBJ2-1; D gene ambiguous. Germline V gene lookup returns CDR1 SGHTA and CDR2 FQGNSA. The CDR3 runs to 15 residues. Trimming stripped 1 base from V and 4 bases from J, with 11 bases between. Here the CDR3 DNA reads TGTGCCAGCAGCTTAGGCGGCCGACCTTACAATGAGCAGTTCTTC. This encodes CASSLGGRPYNEQFF.

This rearrangement joins TRBV19 to TRBJ2-2; the D gene could be TRBD1 or TRBD2 (5 bases each). This CDR3 spans 16 amino acids. Trimming left V 7 bases short and J 1 base short, with 16 bases between. CDR1 is LNHDA, CDR2 SQIVND, per germline (reference sequence). This CDR3 reads CASTPPGPMNTGELFF. CDR3 DNA: TGTGCCAGTACCCCACCGGGGCCCATGAACACCGGGGAGCTGTTTTTT.

This clonotype was counted at least ten times. The rearrangement uses TRBV20-1 and TRBJ2-3; D might be TRBD2 (6 bases). Germline CDR1 is DFQATT and CDR2 is SNEGSKA (reference sequence). Deletions cut 3 bases from V and 6 bases from J, with 13 bases between. The CDR3 covers 13 residues. The CDR3 DNA sequence: TGCAGTGCTAGTGGGACGGGGAGGGATACGCAGTATTTT. It is translated as CSASGTGRDTQYF.

V gene TRBV19 combines with J gene TRBJ2-4; 9 bases are a match to TRBD1. J lost 0 bases, V lost 7 bases, and 13 bases had no gene match. This CDR3 is built from 18 residues. The germline gives CDR1 LNHDA, CDR2 SQIVND (reference sequence). The CDR3 protein is CASTPDRGGDRAKNIQYF. CDR3 nucleotide sequence: TGTGCCAGTACCCCGGACAGGGGAGGCGATAGAGCCAAAAACATTCAGTACTTC. The variable domain in full, with the rest retrieved from reference TRBV19 and TRBJ2-4, is DGGITQSPKYLFRKEGQNVTLSCEQNLNHDAMYWYRQDPGQGLRLIYYSQIVNDFQKGDIAEGYSVSREKKESFPLTVTSAQKNPTAFYLCASTPDRGGDRAKNIQYFGAGTRLSVL.

The chain employs TRBV7-9 and TRBJ1-1, with no clear D. Trimming took 11 bases from V and 5 from J, leaving 15 bases between them. Per the germline V gene, CDR1 is SEHNR and CDR2 is FQNEAQ (reference sequence). The CDR3 is 12 amino acids. The CDR3 sequence: CAGLNMGTEAFF. In nucleotides, the CDR3 is TGTGCCGGGTTAAATATGGGGACTGAAGCTTTCTTT.

The CDR3, as DNA: TGCAGTGCTAGAGTAAACGGGAGAAGGGCCGGGGAGCTGTTTTTT. It yields the protein CSARVNGRRAGELFF. The chain has TRBV20-1 and TRBJ2-2; TRBD2 might be the D (6 bases). The germline CDR1 and CDR2 sequences are DFQATT and SNEGSKA (reference sequence). The CDR3 has 15 residues. V lost 1 base, J lost 6 bases, and 15 bases lay in between.

The chain links TRBV6-2 or TRBV6-3 to TRBJ2-1, with D tentatively TRBD2 (7 bases). Germline lookup yields CDR1 MNHEY and CDR2 SVGEGT. With 10 bases removed from V and 1 base from J, the gap between germline ends came to 20 bases. There are 16 residues in the CDR3. CDR3 bases: TGTGCCACCCAGGATGGGGGGGCTGTGTCCTACAATGAGCAGTTCTTC. Residues: CATQDGGAVSYNEQFF.

This clonotype was seen at least ten times. The rearrangement uses TRBV7-2 and TRBJ2-5; D might be TRBD1 or TRBD2, each matching 5 bases. This CDR3 has 17 amino acids. CDR1 SGHTA and CDR2 FQGNSA come from the germline V gene. V was trimmed by 1 base and J by 1 base, leaving 16 bases between them. This chain's CDR3 is CASSLGGSGGGQETQYF. As DNA, the CDR3 is TGTGCCAGCAGCTTAGGCGGGTCAGGTGGGGGCCAAGAGACCCAGTACTTC.

The genes are TRBV7-2 and TRBJ1-3; D is ambiguous. Germline CDR1 SGHTA, CDR2 FQGNSA. V lost 2 bases, J lost 0 bases, and 11 bases lay in between. The CDR3 extends over 16 amino acids. The CDR3 region is CASSLPRTFSGNTIYF. The DNA for the CDR3 is TGTGCCAGCAGCTTACCCCGGACCTTCTCTGGAAACACCATATATTTT. Based on the CDR3 plus reference TRBV7-2 and TRBJ1-3, the full variable domain is GAGVSQSPSNKVTEKGKDVELRCDPISGHTALYWYRQSLGQGLEFLIYFQGNSAPDKSGLPSDRFSAERTGGSVSTLTIQRTQQEDSAVYLCASSLPRTFSGNTIYFGEGSWLTVV.

This chain uses TRBV6-6 with TRBJ2-2, with a tentative D call TRBD1 (6 bases). Trimming removed 5 bases at V and 0 bases at J, with 19 bases between. There are 18 residues in the CDR3. Germline values: CDR1 MNHNY, CDR2 SVGAGI (reference sequence). The DNA of the CDR3 is TGTGCCAGCAGTCGAATCGGACAGACCACTACGAACACCGGGGAGCTGTTTTTT. The encoded protein is CASSRIGQTTTNTGELFF.

With respect to this clonotype: In this CDR3 the conserved last residue, phenylalanine or tryptophan, is missing, so a read error is likely. The chain recombines TRBV10-3 with TRBJ2-7, with D tentatively TRBD1 or TRBD2 (5 bases each). CDR3 length: 15 amino acids. The V gene lost 0 bases and the J gene lost 4 bases, with 13 bases spanning the gap. CDR1 is ENHRY and CDR2 is SYGVKD in the germline V gene. CDR3 nucleotide sequence: TGTGCCATCAGTGAGTCGAAGGGGCGCGGGTACGAGCAGTACATC. It translates to CAISESKGRGYEQYI.

The rearrangement uses TRBV5-1 and TRBJ2-4; D unresolved. The germline V gene encodes CDR1 SGHRS and CDR2 YFSETQ. There are 18 residues in the CDR3. Trimming took 1 base from V and 1 from J, leaving 18 bases between them. Written as DNA, the CDR3 is TGCGCCAGCAGCTTGTTGGCCATCAGTCGGCCGGCCAAAAACATTCAGTACTTC. Translating gives CASSLLAISRPAKNIQYF.

In its sample, this clonotype was seen a few times. The chain uses TRBV2 and TRBJ2-1; D not certain. V lost 6 bases and J lost 10, with 10 bases in between. The CDR3 is 11 residues long. CDR1 SNHLY and CDR2 FYNNEI come from the germline V gene. The CDR3 sequence is CASSLKREQFF. CDR3 bases: TGTGCCAGCAGCCTCAAGAGGGAGCAGTTCTTC.

V and J are TRBV19 and TRBJ2-1; 10 nucleotides line up with TRBD2. The CDR3 spans 15 residues. Germline CDR1 reads LNHDA; CDR2 reads SQIVND (reference sequence). With 4 bases clipped from V and 8 bases from J, the junction kept 8 bases outside the gene matches. The CDR3 here is CASSTWTSGGDEQFF. CDR3 in DNA: TGTGCCAGTAGTACGTGGACTAGCGGTGGCGATGAGCAGTTCTTC.

Only a few counts were recorded for this clonotype. The V call is TRBV6-1, the J call TRBJ1-1; TRBD1 matches at 8 bases. The CDR3 sequence is 14 residues long. Unmatched junction bases numbered 7, after V lost 3 bases and J lost 7 bases. CDR1 is MNHNS and CDR2 is SASEGT in the germline V gene. CDR3 bases: TGTGCCAGCAGTGATACAGGGGGACGGGATGAAGCTTTCTTT. This gives the protein CASSDTGGRDEAFF.

This clonotype came up a few times. CDR3 amino acids: CASSASFGGIPYNEQFF. As DNA, the CDR3 is TGTGCCAGCAGCGCTTCTTTTGGGGGCATTCCCTACAATGAGCAGTTCTTC. This chain connects TRBV7-3 to TRBJ2-1; tentative D call: TRBD1 (6 bases). This CDR3 has 17 amino acids. From germline, CDR1 is SGHTA and CDR2 FQGTGA. V lost 5 bases and J lost 2, with 19 bases in between.

V is TRBV7-6 and J is TRBJ1-5; no clear D gene. The CDR3 has 13 residues. V shed 5 bases and J shed 4 bases, with 9 bases lying between them. Germline CDR1 and CDR2: SGHVS and FNYEAQ. CDR3 DNA sequence: TGTGCCAGCAGCCGGAACACAAATCAGCCCCAGCATTTT. This gives the protein CASSRNTNQPQHF.

Many counts were recorded for this clonotype. CDR3 protein: CASSEGAGRYQPQHF. DNA for the CDR3: TGTGCCAGCAGTGAAGGGGCAGGCCGATATCAGCCCCAGCATTTT. The genes are TRBV6-1 and TRBJ1-5, with D unclear. The CDR3 consists of 15 residues. The germline V gene has CDR1 MNHNS and CDR2 SASEGT. V was shortened by 1 base and J by 5 bases, with 12 bases between the two germline ends.

This clonotype was observed at least ten times. The rearrangement uses TRBV12-5 and TRBJ1-3; D perhaps matches TRBD1 (6 bases). With 6 bases removed from V and 0 bases from J, the gap between germline ends came to 12 bases. Looked up from germline, CDR1 is LGHNT and CDR2 is FRNRAP. The CDR3 has 15 residues. The CDR3 sequence: CASGNGQSSGNTIYF. CDR3 bases: TGTGCTAGTGGGAACGGACAGAGCTCTGGAAACACCATATATTTT.

The rearrangement links TRBV12-3 or TRBV12-4 to TRBJ2-7; the D gene is possibly TRBD2 (5 bases). The CDR3 has 15 amino acids. Trimming removed 6 bases from V and 3 bases from J, with 18 bases in between. The CDR3 DNA sequence: TGTGCCAGCAGCCTAAGAGACTCGGGGAACTACGAGCAGTACTTC. It translates to CASSLRDSGNYEQYF.

The V gene is TRBV20-1, the J gene TRBJ1-6; maybe TRBD1 (6 bases). Germline values: CDR1 DFQATT, CDR2 SNEGSKA (reference sequence). V was clipped by 6 bases and J by 2 bases, with 11 bases between them. This CDR3 spans 14 amino acids. The CDR3 here is CSAPGQAYNSPLHF. In DNA form, the CDR3 reads TGCAGTGCCCCGGGACAAGCCTATAATTCACCCCTCCACTTT.

This chain's CDR3 is CASSQDGLASGTDTQYF. Here the CDR3 DNA reads TGTGCCAGCAGCCAAGATGGACTAGCGAGCGGCACAGATACGCAGTATTTT. The chain couples TRBV11-3 to TRBJ2-3; the match to TRBD2 covers 9 bases. Trimming cost V 5 bases and J 1 base; bases outside gene matches: 10. From germline, CDR1 is SGHNT and CDR2 YENEEA. This CDR3 has 17 amino acids.

The CDR3 here is CASSPQQGVYNEQFF. The CDR3 coding sequence is TGTGCCAGCAGTCCACAACAGGGAGTCTACAATGAGCAGTTCTTC. The chain joins TRBV12-3 or TRBV12-4 to TRBJ2-1; possibly TRBD1 for D (6 bases). With 5 bases removed from V and 3 bases from J, the gap between germline ends came to 14 bases. CDR3 length: 15 amino acids.

The sample holds many counts of this clonotype. The chain joins TRBV7-2 to TRBJ2-3; no reliable D call. The germline V and J ends were trimmed by 6 bases and 4 bases, with 17 bases remaining between them. Germline V gene lookup returns CDR1 SGHTA and CDR2 FQGNSA. This CDR3 spans 15 amino acids. CDR3 loop: CASRSLGPLADTQYF. CDR3 DNA sequence: TGTGCCAGCAGATCCCTAGGGCCCCTCGCAGATACGCAGTATTTT.

The chain combines TRBV6-2 or TRBV6-3 with TRBJ1-2, with D hard to call. The CDR3 length is 13 residues. V lost 2 bases, J lost 6 bases, and 10 bases lay in between. The germline V gene has CDR1 MNHEY and CDR2 SVGEGT. Here the CDR3 reads CASSYEAGHGYTF. For the CDR3, the DNA is TGTGCCAGCAGTTACGAGGCCGGGCATGGCTACACCTTC.

This clonotype was seen many times. The J gene is TRBJ1-5, the V gene TRBV20-1, with 8 bases that match TRBD1. This CDR3 region has 15 residues. Germline trimming cut 5 bases from V and 3 bases from J; bases unmatched to any gene: 9. CDR1 is DFQATT, CDR2 SNEGSKA, per germline (reference sequence). In nucleotides, the CDR3 is TGCAGTGCTCAACTCGGACAGGGCGACAATCAGCCCCAGCATTTT. It yields the protein CSAQLGQGDNQPQHF.

The genes are TRBV27 and TRBJ1-2; 8 positions agree with TRBD1. This CDR3 has 15 residues. With V trimmed by 3 bases and J by 1 base, 4 bases remained unmatched. Per germline, CDR1 MNHEY and CDR2 SMNVEV (reference sequence). CDR3 sequence (DNA): TGTGCCAGCAGTTTTCAGGGGGCCGTTAACTATGGCTACACCTTC. As protein: CASSFQGAVNYGYTF.